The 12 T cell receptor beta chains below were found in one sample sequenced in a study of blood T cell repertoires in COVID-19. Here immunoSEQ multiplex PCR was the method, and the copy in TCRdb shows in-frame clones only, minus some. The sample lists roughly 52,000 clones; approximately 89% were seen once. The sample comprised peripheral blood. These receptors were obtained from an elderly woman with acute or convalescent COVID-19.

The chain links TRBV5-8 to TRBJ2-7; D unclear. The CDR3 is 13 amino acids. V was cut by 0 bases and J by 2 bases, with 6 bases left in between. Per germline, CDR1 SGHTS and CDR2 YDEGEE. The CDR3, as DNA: TGTGCCAGCAGCTTGGTTCCAGCCTACGAGCAGTACGTC. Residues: CASSLVPAYEQYV.

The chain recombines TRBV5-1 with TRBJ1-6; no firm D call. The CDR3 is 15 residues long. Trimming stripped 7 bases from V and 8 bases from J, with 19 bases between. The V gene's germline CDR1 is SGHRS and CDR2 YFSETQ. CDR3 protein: CASQLTGSADSPLHF. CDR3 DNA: TGCGCCAGCCAACTGACGGGGTCGGCTGATTCACCCCTCCACTTT.

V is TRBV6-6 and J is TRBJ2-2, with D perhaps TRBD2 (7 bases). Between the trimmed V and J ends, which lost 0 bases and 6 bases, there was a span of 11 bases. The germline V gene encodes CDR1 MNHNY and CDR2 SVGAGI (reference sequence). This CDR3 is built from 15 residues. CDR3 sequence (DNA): TGTGCCAGCAGTTACTCGGACAGCGGGGCCGGGGAGCTGTTTTTT. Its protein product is CASSYSDSGAGELFF.

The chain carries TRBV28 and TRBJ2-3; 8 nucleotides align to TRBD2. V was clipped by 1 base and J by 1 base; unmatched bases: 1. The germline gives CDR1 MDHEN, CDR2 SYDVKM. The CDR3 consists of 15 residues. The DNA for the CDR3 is TGTGCCAGCAGTTTATTCGGGGGGGGCACAGATACGCAGTATTTT. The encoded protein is CASSLFGGGTDTQYF.

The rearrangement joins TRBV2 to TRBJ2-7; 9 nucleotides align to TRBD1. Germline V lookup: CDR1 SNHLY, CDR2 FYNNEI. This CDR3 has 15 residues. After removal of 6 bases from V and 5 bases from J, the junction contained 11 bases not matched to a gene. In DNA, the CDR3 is TGTGCCAGCAGCGCGGACAGGGGAAGGTTTGACGAGCAGTACTTC. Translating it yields CASSADRGRFDEQYF.

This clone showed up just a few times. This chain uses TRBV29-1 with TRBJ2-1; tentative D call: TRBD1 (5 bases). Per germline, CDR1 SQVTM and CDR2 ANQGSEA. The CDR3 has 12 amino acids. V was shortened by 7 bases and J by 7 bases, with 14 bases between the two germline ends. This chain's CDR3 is CSAQTTVNEQFF. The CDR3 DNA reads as TGCAGCGCTCAAACGACAGTTAATGAGCAGTTCTTC.

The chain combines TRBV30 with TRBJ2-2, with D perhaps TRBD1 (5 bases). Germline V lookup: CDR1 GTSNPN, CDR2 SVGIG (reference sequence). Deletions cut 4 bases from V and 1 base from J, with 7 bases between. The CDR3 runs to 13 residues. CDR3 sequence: CAWIRVNTGELFF. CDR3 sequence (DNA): TGTGCCTGGATCAGGGTGAACACCGGGGAGCTGTTTTTT.

Here the CDR3 DNA reads TGTGCCAGCAGGCCTCCCGGACAGGGGTACACCATATATTTT. It yields the protein CASRPPGQGYTIYF. V and J are TRBV6-5 and TRBJ1-3, with 9 bases identical to TRBD1. Germline V CDR1 and CDR2: MNHEY, SVGAGI. The CDR3 sequence is 14 residues long. V lost 6 bases and J lost 8; bases outside the gene matches: 8.

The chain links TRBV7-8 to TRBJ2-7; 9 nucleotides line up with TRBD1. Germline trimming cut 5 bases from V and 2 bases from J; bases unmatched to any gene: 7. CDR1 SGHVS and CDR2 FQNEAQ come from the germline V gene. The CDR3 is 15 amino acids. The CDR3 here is CASSLKDRGPYEQYV. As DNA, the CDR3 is TGTGCCAGCAGCCTCAAGGACAGGGGACCCTACGAGCAGTACGTC.

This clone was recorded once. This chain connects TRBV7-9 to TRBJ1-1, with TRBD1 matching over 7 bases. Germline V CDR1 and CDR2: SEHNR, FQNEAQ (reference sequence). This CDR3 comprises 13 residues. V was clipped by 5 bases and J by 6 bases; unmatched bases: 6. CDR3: CASSTRQGSEAFF. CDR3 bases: TGTGCCAGCAGCACCCGACAGGGCTCTGAAGCTTTCTTT.

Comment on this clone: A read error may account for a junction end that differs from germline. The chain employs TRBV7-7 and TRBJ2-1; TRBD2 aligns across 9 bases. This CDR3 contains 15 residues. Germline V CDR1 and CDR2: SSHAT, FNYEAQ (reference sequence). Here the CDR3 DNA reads TGTGCTAGCAGCTTAGGGCTAGCGGGGACCAATGAGCAGTTCTTC. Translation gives CASSLGLAGTNEQFF. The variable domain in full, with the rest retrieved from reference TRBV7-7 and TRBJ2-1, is GAGVSQSPRYKVTKRGQDVTLRCDPISSHATLYWYQQALGQGPEFLTYFNYEAQPDKSGLPSDRFSAERPEGSISTLTIQRTEQRDSAMYRCASSLGLAGTNEQFFGPGTRLTVL.

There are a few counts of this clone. CDR3 in DNA: TGTGCCAGCAGCCAAAACAGACAAGAGACCCAGTACTTC. Amino acid sequence: CASSQNRQETQYF. The chain recombines TRBV3-1 (or the pseudogene TRBV3-2) with TRBJ2-5; no reliable D call. CDR3 length: 13 amino acids. Between the trimmed V and J ends, which lost 2 bases and 2 bases, there was a span of 6 bases. Germline lookup yields CDR1 LGHDT and CDR2 YNNKEL (reference sequence).